This TCR beta chain came from a study of T cells in Graves' hyperthyroidism and ophthalmopathy. The study's findings and limits: In the blood, most expanded thyroid clonotypes above 0.001 appeared as well. The model forecast ophthalmopathy, anticipating it by a median around 6.5 months before onset.

TCR beta CDR3 region amplification was performed from RNA transcripts. Carried out on the TCR CDR3, a first-round RT-PCR used the HTBI primer set. TCRdb analysed the multiplex PCR reads with MiXCR anew, one entry per CDR3 protein. The data hold more than 600,000 distinct CDR3 sequences, with roughly 15% observed a single time. This clonotype occurred a few times. Its antigen is still unknown. The CDR3 length is 14 residues. Germline lookup yields CDR1 MNHEY and CDR2 SMNVEV (reference sequence). After removal of 4 bases from V and 6 bases from J, the junction contained 5 bases not matched to a gene. Patients were excluded because of uncontrolled infection, other autoimmune disease, pregnancy or lactation. PBMCs were sourced from over 8.5 ml fresh peripheral blood.

The specimen sequenced was blood. The sequence was obtained from a man aged 18 to 35 with Graves' hyperthyroidism. This sequence joins TRBV27 and TRBJ2-5, with 10 bases matching TRBD2. CDR3 region: CASSSEREGKTQYF. The CDR3 region has the DNA TGTGCCAGCAGTTCGGAGCGGGAGGGAAAGACCCAGTACTTC.